The rows below give T cell receptor beta chains drawn from one sample of a study of blood T cell repertoires in COVID-19. Here immunoSEQ multiplex PCR was the method, and the copy in TCRdb shows in-frame clones only, minus some. The top ten hold 8% to 9.5% of the sample, which has over 150,000 clones, approximately 88% seen once. Sequencing input: peripheral blood. The receptors here all came from a woman older than 75 with active or convalescent COVID-19. Both conserved end residues are part of each CDR3. Each record gives: V gene, D gene, clone size, J gene, CDR3 protein, CDR3 DNA. D genes are given only for firm matches. Not every row has a clone size; where given, it reads once, few, many or a size class.

v_gene: TRBV4-2; d_gene: NA; abundance: NA; j_gene: TRBJ2-7; CDR3aa: CASSQKGGNEQYF; CDR3nt: TGTGCCAGCAGCCAAAAAGGGGGTAACGAGCAGTACTTC
v_gene: TRBV10-3; d_gene: TRBD1; abundance: NA; j_gene: TRBJ2-2; CDR3aa: CAISETGGASGELFF; CDR3nt: TGTGCCATCAGTGAAACAGGGGGCGCGTCCGGGGAGCTGTTTTTT
v_gene: TRBV7-9; d_gene: TRBD1; abundance: NA; j_gene: TRBJ1-1; CDR3aa: CASSFAYPSRDRVRAFF; CDR3nt: TGTGCCAGCAGCTTTGCTTACCCGAGTCGGGACAGGGTAAGAGCTTTCTTT
v_gene: TRBV2; d_gene: NA; abundance: NA; j_gene: TRBJ2-7; CDR3aa: CASNGQGLGEQYF; CDR3nt: TGTGCCAGCAACGGGCAGGGGCTGGGCGAGCAGTACTTC
v_gene: TRBV19; d_gene: NA; abundance: NA; j_gene: TRBJ1-5; CDR3aa: CASSDTGISNQPQHF; CDR3nt: TGTGCCAGTAGTGATACAGGGATTAGCAATCAGCCCCAGCATTTT
v_gene: TRBV7-9; d_gene: TRBD1; abundance: NA; j_gene: TRBJ2-2; CDR3aa: CASSLGTGSTGELFF; CDR3nt: TGTGCCAGCAGCTTAGGGACAGGGAGTACCGGGGAGCTGTTTTTT
v_gene: TRBV6-2/TRBV6-3; d_gene: NA; abundance: NA; j_gene: TRBJ1-5; CDR3aa: CASSFRRGLGQPQHF; CDR3nt: TGTGCCAGCAGTTTCAGGCGGGGACTTGGACAGCCCCAGCATTTT
v_gene: TRBV11-2; d_gene: NA; abundance: NA; j_gene: TRBJ1-1; CDR3aa: CASSLGGVTEAFF; CDR3nt: TGTGCCAGCAGCTTAGGGGGGGTCACTGAAGCTTTCTTT
v_gene: TRBV2; d_gene: TRBD1; abundance: NA; j_gene: TRBJ1-5; CDR3aa: CASSGRQGMYQPQHF; CDR3nt: TGTGCCAGCAGTGGACGACAGGGAATGTATCAGCCCCAGCATTTT
v_gene: TRBV12-3/TRBV12-4; d_gene: NA; abundance: NA; j_gene: TRBJ2-7; CDR3aa: CASSLGGEQYF; CDR3nt: TGTGCCAGCAGTTTAGGCGGAGAGCAGTACTTC
v_gene: TRBV6-1; d_gene: TRBD1; abundance: NA; j_gene: TRBJ1-6; CDR3aa: CASSGATGTYNSPLHF; CDR3nt: TGTGCCAGCAGTGGGGCGACAGGGACCTATAATTCACCCCTCCACTTT
v_gene: TRBV18; d_gene: NA; abundance: NA; j_gene: TRBJ2-2; CDR3aa: CASSRSHQGATGELFF; CDR3nt: TGTGCCAGCTCACGTTCCCACCAAGGGGCTACCGGGGAGCTGTTTTTT
v_gene: TRBV2; d_gene: NA; abundance: NA; j_gene: TRBJ2-2; CDR3aa: CASIRDTNTGELFF; CDR3nt: TGTGCCAGCATCCGGGACACCAACACCGGGGAGCTGTTTTTT
v_gene: TRBV7-2; d_gene: TRBD2; abundance: NA; j_gene: TRBJ2-7; CDR3aa: CASSSVGGTGGYSYEQYF; CDR3nt: TGTGCCAGCAGCTCTGTTGGAGGGACGGGGGGATACTCCTACGAGCAGTACTTC
v_gene: TRBV30; d_gene: NA; abundance: once; j_gene: TRBJ1-3; CDR3aa: CAWNPGRVSGNTIYF; CDR3nt: TGTGCCTGGAACCCAGGGAGGGTCTCTGGAAACACCATATATTTT
v_gene: TRBV5-1; d_gene: TRBD2; abundance: NA; j_gene: TRBJ2-2; CDR3aa: CASSLRGAGLAGGKDTGELFF; CDR3nt: TGCGCCAGCAGCTTAAGGGGTGCTGGACTAGCGGGGGGAAAAGACACCGGGGAGCTGTTTTTT
v_gene: TRBV16; d_gene: NA; abundance: NA; j_gene: TRBJ1-2; CDR3aa: CASSQSEAQLYGYTF; CDR3nt: TGTGCCAGCAGCCAATCGGAAGCACAGCTCTATGGCTACACCTTC
v_gene: TRBV5-6; d_gene: NA; abundance: NA; j_gene: TRBJ1-4; CDR3aa: CASSYGGQAANEKLFF; CDR3nt: TGTGCCAGCAGCTACGGAGGGCAGGCGGCTAATGAAAAACTGTTTTTT
v_gene: TRBV19; d_gene: TRBD1; abundance: NA; j_gene: TRBJ1-1; CDR3aa: CASESRDRGTKNTEAFF; CDR3nt: TGTGCCAGTGAGAGTCGGGACAGGGGAACCAAGAACACTGAAGCTTTCTTT
v_gene: TRBV18; d_gene: NA; abundance: few; j_gene: TRBJ2-7; CDR3aa: CASSPQDYEQYF; CDR3nt: TGTGCCAGCTCACCCCAGGACTACGAGCAGTACTTC
v_gene: TRBV6-2/TRBV6-3; d_gene: TRBD1; abundance: NA; j_gene: TRBJ2-6; CDR3aa: CASSSGGFGANVLTF; CDR3nt: TGTGCCAGCAGCTCAGGGGGTTTCGGGGCCAACGTCCTGACTTTC
v_gene: TRBV7-9; d_gene: TRBD1; abundance: NA; j_gene: TRBJ1-2; CDR3aa: CASSFLGQGYGYTF; CDR3nt: TGTGCCAGCAGCTTCCTTGGACAGGGATATGGCTACACCTTC
v_gene: TRBV12-3/TRBV12-4; d_gene: NA; abundance: NA; j_gene: TRBJ2-7; CDR3aa: CASSPSGDEQYF; CDR3nt: TGTGCCAGCAGTCCCTCGGGGGACGAGCAGTACTTC
v_gene: TRBV6-2/TRBV6-3; d_gene: NA; abundance: NA; j_gene: TRBJ1-6; CDR3aa: CASSYWGNNSPLHF; CDR3nt: TGTGCCAGCAGTTACTGGGGCAATAATTCACCCCTCCACTTT
v_gene: TRBV25-1; d_gene: TRBD2; abundance: many; j_gene: TRBJ2-7; CDR3aa: CASSMGGAASYEQYF; CDR3nt: TGTGCCAGCAGCATGGGAGGGGCAGCATCCTACGAGCAGTACTTC
v_gene: TRBV7-3; d_gene: TRBD1; abundance: NA; j_gene: TRBJ1-4; CDR3aa: CASSSTGQANEKLFF; CDR3nt: TGTGCCAGCAGCTCGACAGGGCAAGCTAATGAAAAACTGTTTTTT
v_gene: TRBV5-1; d_gene: NA; abundance: NA; j_gene: TRBJ1-2; CDR3aa: CASSLDRSNYGYTF; CDR3nt: TGCGCCAGCAGCTTGGACAGGAGCAACTATGGCTACACCTTC
v_gene: TRBV19; d_gene: NA; abundance: NA; j_gene: TRBJ1-5; CDR3aa: CASSPTLMTGNGNQPQHF; CDR3nt: TGTGCCAGTAGTCCAACCCTTATGACAGGAAACGGCAATCAGCCCCAGCATTTT
v_gene: TRBV12-3/TRBV12-4; d_gene: NA; abundance: NA; j_gene: TRBJ1-5; CDR3aa: CASSLGRGQPQHF; CDR3nt: TGTGCCAGCAGTTTAGGTAGGGGGCAGCCCCAGCATTTT
v_gene: TRBV27; d_gene: NA; abundance: NA; j_gene: TRBJ1-4; CDR3aa: CASSLGTTANEKLFF; CDR3nt: TGTGCCAGCAGTCTCGGGACAACCGCAAATGAAAAACTGTTTTTT
v_gene: TRBV6-5; d_gene: TRBD1; abundance: NA; j_gene: TRBJ2-3; CDR3aa: CASIPDRGGADTQYF; CDR3nt: TGTGCCAGCATTCCGGACAGGGGAGGGGCAGATACGCAGTATTTT
v_gene: TRBV28; d_gene: TRBD2; abundance: NA; j_gene: TRBJ2-7; CDR3aa: CATTGGRSYEQYF; CDR3nt: TGTGCCACTACGGGGGGAAGATCCTACGAGCAGTACTTC
v_gene: TRBV27; d_gene: NA; abundance: NA; j_gene: TRBJ2-7; CDR3aa: CASRGIGHSYEQYF; CDR3nt: TGTGCCAGCAGAGGGATCGGACACTCCTACGAGCAGTACTTC
v_gene: TRBV7-9; d_gene: TRBD1; abundance: NA; j_gene: TRBJ1-1; CDR3aa: CASIDRGNTEAFF; CDR3nt: TGTGCCAGCATCGACAGGGGAAACACTGAAGCTTTCTTT
v_gene: TRBV18; d_gene: NA; abundance: NA; j_gene: TRBJ2-7; CDR3aa: CASSPPGRSYEQYF; CDR3nt: TGTGCCAGCTCACCACCGGGCAGATCCTACGAGCAGTACTTC
v_gene: TRBV6-5; d_gene: TRBD2; abundance: NA; j_gene: TRBJ2-1; CDR3aa: CASSYSRGNNEQFF; CDR3nt: TGTGCCAGCAGTTACTCGCGGGGGAACAATGAGCAGTTCTTC
v_gene: TRBV27; d_gene: NA; abundance: few; j_gene: TRBJ2-1; CDR3aa: CASSSYRKSSYNEQFF; CDR3nt: TGTGCCAGCAGTTCCTACAGGAAGAGCTCCTACAATGAGCAGTTCTTC